This section outlines one T cell receptor beta chain sequence together with its context. The antigen is not known. Germline CDR1 reads SEHNR; CDR2 reads FQNEAQ (reference sequence). This CDR3 region has 12 residues. The V and J ends lost 8 bases and 3 bases respectively, with 7 bases between them. This specimen comes from a study of tumor-infiltrating lymphocytes in localized non-small cell lung cancer. Study-level information: Resected tumor was paired with non-adjacent uninvolved lung from the same patient.

Clones were read by immunoSEQ multiplex PCR, and TCRdb kept only the in-frame ones, dropping some. The table records 7,000 to 8,500 clones, more than 60% of them present only once. Study observations and caveats: Tumors had more T cell infiltration than uninvolved lung, per TCRbeta sequencing and CD3 counts. Available tissue quantity limited TCR sequencing to a patient subset.

The chain employs TRBV7-9 and TRBJ2-2; D uncertain. Input material: lung tumor tissue. The TCR comes from a human donor with non-small cell lung cancer. For the CDR3, the DNA is TGTGCCAGCGGGCTTGACACCGGGGAGCTGTTTTTT. Translation gives CASGLDTGELFF.